This T cell receptor (beta chain) was captured in a study of Graves' ophthalmopathy and Graves' hyperthyroidism. For the study at large: Stable hyperthyroidism denotes an absence of ophthalmopathy throughout 18 months of follow-up.

RNA transcripts provided the template for amplifying TCR beta CDR3 regions. Investigators did first-round RT-PCR with HTBI primers, then second-round multiplex PCR. TCRdb used MiXCR to reprocess the multiplex PCR reads, holding one entry per CDR3 protein. This table has around 1.1 million distinct CDR3 sequences, about 36% appearing once. The hyperthyroidism patients, aged 18 to 65, had been newly diagnosed, with under 2 months' duration. Clinicians diagnosed using symptoms, serum thyroxine, TRAb, thyroid ultrasound and orbital computed tomography. Study-level results: Ophthalmopathy versus stable hyperthyroidism: 13-signature model gave 85% to 90% sensitivity, 81.08% specificity.

Germline V gene sequence: CDR1 PRHDT, CDR2 FYEKMQ (reference sequence). The CDR3 sequence is 14 residues long. Trimming stripped 6 bases from V and 6 bases from J, with 14 bases between. Remarks on this clonotype: The antigen is not known.

Sequenced material: peripheral blood or thyroid tissue (not recorded which). The receptor was isolated from an adult man with Graves' hyperthyroidism. The rearrangement joins TRBV13 to TRBJ2-2; D perhaps matches TRBD2 (5 bases). CDR3: CASRRTSSPGELFF. The CDR3, as DNA: TGTGCCAGCAGACGCACTAGTTCTCCCGGGGAGCTGTTTTTT.